This T cell receptor (beta chain) was identified during a study of cytomegalovirus exposure and HLA in healthy donors. Healthy donors of bone marrow made up the group. Concerning this clone itself: Its antigen is undetermined.

This CDR3 contains 14 residues. The germline V gene has CDR1 SGHAT and CDR2 FQNNGV. Trimming left V 0 bases short and J 9 bases short, with 12 bases between. Overall study findings and caveats: Highly shared sequence variants in one cluster were likely a sequencing artifact. In a later analysis, productive TCRs from donors in an Asian-associated ancestry cluster reportedly carried fewer N-insertions than the cohort mean.

In the PCR, 60 Vbeta and 13 Jbeta primers were used. Data came from immunoSEQ multiplex PCR; TCRdb stores just in-frame clones and leaves some out. The table has tens of thousands of clones, around 76% seen once; the top ten hold over 6%. The sequencing sample was made of PBMCs. J is TRBJ2-1 and V is TRBV11-2; D remains ambiguous. The receptor comes from a man between 50 and 59 years old in good health and CMV-seronegative. CDR3 region: CASSLDRAHSEQFF. The CDR3 bases are TGTGCCAGCAGCTTAGACCGAGCCCACAGTGAGCAGTTCTTC.